The 32 T cell receptor beta chains below come from one sample, sequenced in a study of T cell responses to AZD1222 COVID-19 vaccine. Using immunoSEQ multiplex PCR, the repertoire was profiled, and TCRdb retains in-frame clones only, with some absent. The top ten clones hold approximately 0.6% of a sample with around 160,000 clones, about 95% of them seen once. The sequencing used peripheral blood, collected on day 0 of AZD1222 vaccination. The receptors here all came from an adult in good health.

The V call is TRBV9, the J call TRBJ1-6, with D unresolved. This CDR3 has 17 amino acids. V gave up 4 bases and J gave up 0 bases, with 14 bases separating them. CDR1 is SGDLS, CDR2 YYNGEE, per germline. The CDR3 sequence: CASSPRASSSYNSPLHF. In nucleotides, the CDR3 is TGTGCCAGCAGCCCCAGAGCGTCTAGCTCCTATAATTCACCCCTCCACTTT.

This chain joins TRBV24-1 and TRBJ1-2; 7 nucleotides match TRBD1. V was clipped by 3 bases and J by 7 bases; unmatched bases: 7. This CDR3 has 14 amino acids. Germline V lookup: CDR1 KGHDR, CDR2 SFDVKD. The CDR3 sequence is CATSDPDRSAGYTF. For the CDR3, the DNA is TGTGCCACCAGTGATCCGGACAGGTCGGCTGGCTACACCTTC.

The rearrangement links TRBV5-1 to TRBJ1-1; no firm D call. CDR3 size: 14 residues. The germline V gene encodes CDR1 SGHRS and CDR2 YFSETQ. V was clipped by 5 bases and J by 8 bases, with 19 bases between them. The chain's CDR3 is CASRQTNGLTEAFF. DNA of the CDR3: TGCGCCAGCAGGCAGACAAATGGCCTGACAGAAGCTTTCTTT.

The chain employs TRBV5-6 and TRBJ1-3; 8 positions agree with TRBD1. Per the germline V gene, CDR1 is SGHDT and CDR2 is YYEEEE. The CDR3 has 15 residues. V lost 4 bases and J lost 4; bases outside the gene matches: 7. The CDR3 DNA reads TGTGCCAGCAGCCGATACGGACAGGGAGGAAACACCATATATTTT. It is translated as CASSRYGQGGNTIYF.

This chain uses TRBV10-3 with TRBJ2-7; TRBD2 might be the D (6 bases). V shed 6 bases and J shed 6 bases, with 15 bases lying between them. Germline-derived CDR1 and CDR2 are ENHRY and SYGVKD. The CDR3 sequence is 13 residues long. CDR3 region: CAIRFGGGGEQYF. In DNA, the CDR3 is TGTGCCATCAGGTTTGGGGGAGGAGGCGAGCAGTACTTC.

This rearrangement joins TRBV7-9 to TRBJ1-6; no definite D call. The CDR3 length is 14 residues. Trimming took 8 bases from V and 3 from J, leaving 11 bases between them. Germline CDR1 and CDR2: SEHNR and FQNEAQ (reference sequence). The CDR3 region is CASAQEFYNSPLHF. CDR3 sequence (DNA): TGTGCCAGCGCTCAGGAGTTCTATAATTCACCCCTCCACTTT.

The chain couples TRBV27 to TRBJ2-1; 8 bases match TRBD2. Germline CDR1 and CDR2: MNHEY and SMNVEV (reference sequence). CDR3 size: 15 residues. Trimming at V came to 5 bases and at J to 2 bases, leaving 5 bases not matched to a gene. CDR3 sequence reads: CASSTRTSPYNEQFF. The CDR3 bases are TGTGCCAGCAGTACCCGGACTAGCCCCTACAATGAGCAGTTCTTC.

This clone was detected only once. The chain is built from TRBV6-5 and TRBJ1-1; unclear D gene. V dropped 9 bases and J dropped 2 bases, with 13 bases sitting between them. In germline, CDR1 is MNHEY, CDR2 SVGAGI. The CDR3 extends over 13 amino acids. The CDR3 DNA follows: TGTGCCAGTCAAAACTCCGGTAACACTGAAGCTTTCTTT. Protein: CASQNSGNTEAFF.

CDR3 loop: CASSQDTREDAYEQYF. The CDR3 nucleotides read TGCGCCAGCAGCCAAGATACCCGGGAGGACGCCTACGAGCAGTACTTC. The V call is TRBV4-1, the J call TRBJ2-7, with TRBD2 identical over 7 bases. V lost 0 bases and J lost 2; bases outside the gene matches: 7. Germline CDR1 reads MGHRA; CDR2 reads YSYEKL. The CDR3 extends over 16 amino acids.

The J gene is TRBJ1-3, the V gene TRBV3-1 (or the pseudogene TRBV3-2); D is perhaps TRBD1 (5 bases). Germline loops: CDR1 LGHDT, CDR2 YNNKEL (reference sequence). V was pared by 4 bases and J by 0 bases, with 10 bases between. There are 15 residues in the CDR3. CDR3 bases: TGTGCCAGCAGCCCCGACAGCGACTCTGGAAACACCATATATTTT. This encodes CASSPDSDSGNTIYF.

The V gene is TRBV10-3, the J gene TRBJ1-3; D gene unclear. The CDR3 covers 12 residues. Germline V gene lookup returns CDR1 ENHRY and CDR2 SYGVKD. V was trimmed by 9 bases and J by 9 bases, leaving 15 bases between them. Here the CDR3 DNA reads TGTGCCATGGAGTCAGGCGGAGGCACCATATATTTT. Translation: CAMESGGGTIYF.

This clone was observed a few times. The V and J genes are TRBV6-5 and TRBJ2-7; unclear D gene. Germline CDR1 MNHEY, CDR2 SVGAGI. V lost 6 bases, J lost 3 bases, and 6 bases lay in between. The CDR3 length is 11 residues. Written as DNA, the CDR3 is TGTGCCAGCAGGTCCGGCTACGAGCAGTACTTC. Its protein is CASRSGYEQYF.

The chain has TRBV3-1 (or the pseudogene TRBV3-2) and TRBJ1-2, with 7 bases lining up with TRBD1. Trimming removed 0 bases from V and 0 bases from J; junction bases left unmatched: 16. This CDR3 has 20 residues. The germline gives CDR1 LGHDT, CDR2 YNNKEL (reference sequence). The CDR3 protein is CASSQDHRGTASGANYGYTF. CDR3 in DNA: TGTGCCAGCAGCCAAGATCATCGTGGGACAGCCAGTGGAGCTAACTATGGCTACACCTTC.

V and J are TRBV3-1 (or the pseudogene TRBV3-2) and TRBJ1-4; no clear D. V gave up 6 bases and J gave up 8 bases, with 10 bases separating them. Germline CDR1 is LGHDT and CDR2 is YNNKEL (reference sequence). The CDR3 covers 12 residues. CDR3 residues: CASSNEGEKLFF. CDR3 nucleotide sequence: TGTGCCAGCAGTAACGAAGGGGAAAAACTGTTTTTT.

J is TRBJ1-1 and V is TRBV7-2; the match to TRBD1 covers 7 bases. V lost 1 base, J lost 1 base, and 6 bases stayed unmatched. This CDR3 has 16 amino acids. Germline assignment: CDR1 SGHTA and CDR2 FQGNSA. The CDR3: CASSLVLRDRNTEAFF. CDR3 sequence (DNA): TGTGCCAGCAGCTTAGTTTTACGGGACAGGAACACTGAAGCTTTCTTT.

V is TRBV5-5 and J is TRBJ1-1; D gene unclear. The germline V gene encodes CDR1 SGHKS and CDR2 YYEKEE (reference sequence). The CDR3 consists of 14 residues. Trimming stripped 2 bases from V and 1 base from J, with 9 bases between. The CDR3 bases are TGTGCCAGCAGCTTCCAGGTAAGGAACACTGAAGCTTTCTTT. Translation: CASSFQVRNTEAFF.

The CDR3 sequence is CASSADSSYEQYF. For the CDR3, the DNA is TGTGCCAGCAGCGCAGACAGTTCCTACGAGCAGTACTTC. The rearrangement uses TRBV5-5 and TRBJ2-7, with TRBD1 as a possible D gene (5 bases). The V end lost 4 bases, the J end lost 1 base, and 9 bases lay between the germline ends. The CDR3 loop spans 13 amino acids. Germline V gives CDR1 SGHKS, CDR2 YYEKEE (reference sequence).

This clone was picked up one time. This chain connects TRBV11-3 to TRBJ1-1; possible D gene TRBD1, 5 bases. This CDR3 has 15 residues. From germline, CDR1 is SGHNT and CDR2 YENEEA. V was cut by 1 base and J by 1 base, with 10 bases left in between. The CDR3 coding sequence is TGTGCCAGCAGCTTAGGGGGCCCGGCGAACACTGAAGCTTTCTTT. It yields the protein CASSLGGPANTEAFF.

The J gene is TRBJ2-1, the V gene TRBV29-1; perhaps D is TRBD1 or TRBD2 (5 bases each). Germline values: CDR1 SQVTM, CDR2 ANQGSEA. The CDR3 contains 12 residues. The V gene lost 6 bases and the J gene lost 14 bases, with 20 bases spanning the gap. CDR3 in DNA: TGCAGCGTGTTCGGAGACAGTTGGCGGGAGTTCTTC. Translation: CSVFGDSWREFF.

The chain is built from TRBV7-9 and TRBJ1-2; D is perhaps TRBD1 (5 bases). The CDR3 is made up of 12 amino acids. V was shortened by 8 bases and J by 5 bases, with 12 bases between the two germline ends. Germline V lookup: CDR1 SEHNR, CDR2 FQNEAQ (reference sequence). The CDR3 nucleotides read TGTGCCAGCGAGGGGTCAGGATATGGCTACACCTTC. This codes for CASEGSGYGYTF. The whole variable domain, remainder taken from reference TRBV7-9 and TRBJ1-2, is DTGVSQNPRHKITKRGQNVTFRCDPISEHNRLYWYRQTLGQGPEFLTYFQNEAQLEKSRLLSDRFSAERPKGSFSTLEIQRTEQGDSAMYLCASEGSGYGYTFGSGTRLTVV.

This clone was counted ten times or more. V gene TRBV5-4 combines with J gene TRBJ2-1; 7 nucleotides agree with TRBD2. The trim removed 4 bases at V and 5 bases at J, leaving 9 bases unmatched. The CDR3 spans 15 residues. CDR1 and CDR2 (germline): SGHNT, YYREEE (reference sequence). For the CDR3, the DNA is TGTGCCAGCAGCCCCCAGATAGCGGGTAACAATGAGCAGTTCTTC. This sequence encodes CASSPQIAGNNEQFF.

CDR3 in DNA: TGCGCCAGCAGCCAAGTGAGCGGGGTTCAAGCCGAGCAGTACTTC. Translating gives CASSQVSGVQAEQYF. This chain uses TRBV4-1 with TRBJ2-7, with 7 bases aligning to TRBD2. The CDR3 runs to 15 residues. Germline values: CDR1 MGHRA, CDR2 YSYEKL. Trimming cost V 1 base and J 6 bases; bases outside gene matches: 9.

This clone is a singleton in its sample. This chain uses TRBV10-3 with TRBJ2-5; a weak D match, TRBD2 (7 bases). This CDR3 spans 13 amino acids. The germline gives CDR1 ENHRY, CDR2 SYGVKD. The V end lost 5 bases, the J end lost 5 bases, and 12 bases lay between the germline ends. Here the CDR3 reads CAISSGGRETQYF. In DNA form, the CDR3 reads TGTGCCATCAGTTCGGGGGGCAGGGAGACCCAGTACTTC.

This clone was recorded only once. The J gene is TRBJ1-3, the V gene TRBV7-9, with TRBD1 matching over 7 bases. This CDR3 comprises 17 residues. V lost 0 bases to trimming and J lost 0 bases; unmatched junction nucleotides: 5. CDR1 and CDR2 from the germline V gene are SEHNR and FQNEAQ (reference sequence). CDR3 in amino acids: CASSLATGIISGNTIYF. Written as DNA, the CDR3 is TGTGCCAGCAGCTTAGCGACAGGGATCATCTCTGGAAACACCATATATTTT. The complete variable domain, with remaining parts taken from reference TRBV7-9 and TRBJ1-3, reads DTGVSQNPRHKITKRGQNVTFRCDPISEHNRLYWYRQTLGQGPEFLTYFQNEAQLEKSRLLSDRFSAERPKGSFSTLEIQRTEQGDSAMYLCASSLATGIISGNTIYFGEGSWLTVV.

This chain connects TRBV16 to TRBJ1-1; D is uncertain. Trimming took 3 bases from V and 4 from J, leaving 3 bases between them. CDR1 and CDR2 (germline): KGHSY, FQNENV. The CDR3 sequence is 11 residues long. The CDR3 protein is CASSQVTEAFF. The CDR3 DNA sequence: TGTGCCAGCAGCCAGGTCACTGAAGCTTTCTTT.

The chain is built from TRBV7-2 and TRBJ2-3; TRBD1 might be the D (6 bases). There are 16 residues in the CDR3. CDR1 and CDR2 (germline): SGHTA, FQGNSA. Trimming shortened V by 1 base and J by 3 bases, and 14 bases separated the two germline ends. CDR3 protein: CASSLGAGVGTDTQYF. For the CDR3, the DNA is TGTGCCAGCAGCTTAGGAGCAGGGGTTGGGACAGATACGCAGTATTTT.

CDR3 nucleotides: TGTGCCATCAGGTGGGAAGAGACCCAGTACTTC. Translated: CAIRWEETQYF. This chain joins TRBV10-3 and TRBJ2-5; D is unclear. Germline V gene lookup returns CDR1 ENHRY and CDR2 SYGVKD. The CDR3 spans 11 residues. Trimming pared 6 bases from V and 3 bases from J, leaving 5 bases between.

This clone was observed a single time. The chain carries TRBV6-1 and TRBJ1-2; 7 nucleotides align to TRBD1. CDR1 and CDR2 (germline): MNHNS, SASEGT. Trimming took 0 bases from V and 5 from J; bases not matched to a gene: 9. The CDR3 spans 16 residues. The CDR3 here is CASSEAGTAAGYGYTF. Here the CDR3 DNA reads TGTGCCAGCAGTGAAGCCGGGACAGCTGCTGGATATGGCTACACCTTC.

J is TRBJ2-2 and V is TRBV2, with D perhaps TRBD2 (6 bases). The V end was cut by 8 bases, the J end by 4 bases, with 8 bases between. This CDR3 comprises 12 residues. Germline CDR1 is SNHLY and CDR2 is FYNNEI. This CDR3 is CASRAGTGELFF. In DNA form, the CDR3 reads TGTGCCAGCCGAGCGGGCACCGGGGAGCTGTTTTTT.

The count of this clone is one. This chain connects TRBV12-3 or TRBV12-4 to TRBJ2-3; D call uncertain. The CDR3 totals 12 residues. V was cut by 4 bases and J by 2 bases, with 4 bases left in between. The CDR3 reads CASSSITDTQYF. CDR3 coding DNA: TGTGCCAGCAGTTCCATCACAGATACGCAGTATTTT.

The V gene is TRBV9, the J gene TRBJ2-5; possibly TRBD1 or TRBD2 for D (5 bases each). V was clipped by 3 bases and J by 3 bases, with 15 bases between them. Germline values: CDR1 SGDLS, CDR2 YYNGEE. This CDR3 region has 15 residues. CDR3 sequence: CASSASGRWEETQYF. The DNA for the CDR3 is TGTGCCAGCAGCGCCTCGGGGCGGTGGGAAGAGACCCAGTACTTC.

About this clone itself: The germline gene is not matched at one end of the junction; a read error may be the cause. The chain's CDR3 is CATSRDGQGTQYF. The CDR3 DNA sequence: TGTGCCACCAGCAGAGATGGCCAAGGGACCCAGTACTTC. V and J are TRBV15 and TRBJ2-5; D ambiguous. The germline V gene encodes CDR1 LNHNV and CDR2 YYDKDF (reference sequence). This CDR3 contains 13 residues.